These T cell receptor beta chains were read from a single sample in a study of blood T cell repertoires in COVID-19. This table comes from immunoSEQ multiplex PCR, and its TCRdb copy is limited to in-frame clones, with some not included. The sample shows approximately 150,000 clones, roughly 87% of them seen only once. Material for sequencing was peripheral blood. Receptors originate from a woman aged 45-65 years with acute or convalescent COVID-19. Both conserved end residues are part of each CDR3. The D gene is left open where the match is weak. Some rows mark clone size as missing; the rest say once, few, many or name a class of expanded clone.

cdr3_length | d_call | j_call | v_call | clone_size | cdr3_nt | cdr3_aa
12 | - | TRBJ1-1 | TRBV30 | - | TGTGCCTCGAGGGGGGGTGGCACTGAAGCTTTCTTT | CASRGGGTEAFF
15 | - | TRBJ1-1 | TRBV27 | - | TGTGCCAGCAGTTTATTACCGGAGATGAACACTGAAGCTTTCTTT | CASSLLPEMNTEAFF
15 | TRBD2 | TRBJ2-7 | TRBV5-1 | - | TGCGCCAGCAGCTCCCAGGGACTAGCGGGACACGAGCAGTACTTC | CASSSQGLAGHEQYF
13 | - | TRBJ1-1 | TRBV30 | - | TGTGCCTGGGTAGGGGTCCTGAACACTGAAGCTTTCTTT | CAWVGVLNTEAFF
14 | TRBD1 | TRBJ2-7 | TRBV30 | - | TGTGCCTCGACCCGGGACAGGGGATCGGGGGAGCAGTACTTC | CASTRDRGSGEQYF
15 | TRBD2 | TRBJ2-2 | TRBV19 | - | TGTGCCAGTAGTATACCTAGCGGGAAGACCGGGGAGCTGTTTTTT | CASSIPSGKTGELFF
17 | TRBD1 | TRBJ1-4 | TRBV27 | - | TGTGCCAGCAGTTTATACCCTACAGGGGTGACTAATGAAAAACTGTTTTTT | CASSLYPTGVTNEKLFF
13 | - | TRBJ1-1 | TRBV3-1/TRBV3-2 | - | TGTGCCAGCAGCGGCGGGTCTTGGACTGAAGCTTTCTTT | CASSGGSWTEAFF
18 | - | TRBJ1-4 | TRBV4-2 | - | TGTGCCAGCAGCGACACTAAGGCCAAGGGCGGGGGGGGTGAAAAACTGTTTTTT | CASSDTKAKGGGGEKLFF
14 | - | TRBJ1-1 | TRBV9 | - | TGTGCCAGCAGCGTTGATGGGGGCGGGACTGAAGCTTTCTTT | CASSVDGGGTEAFF
16 | - | TRBJ2-5 | TRBV13 | - | TGTGCCAGCAGCTTAGGGCCGTTAGGGACACAAGAGACCCAGTACTTC | CASSLGPLGTQETQYF
17 | - | TRBJ2-1 | TRBV7-8 | - | TGTGCCAGCAGCTTAGGTCTTTCGGGGAAGACCTACAATGAGCAGTTCTTC | CASSLGLSGKTYNEQFF
14 | - | TRBJ2-7 | TRBV30 | - | TGTGCCTGGATTGGGGGGGGCCAGCACTACGAGCAGTACTTC | CAWIGGGQHYEQYF
15 | TRBD1 | TRBJ2-7 | TRBV5-4 | - | TGTGCCAGCAGCTTGGCGGGGACAGGGGGCTACGAGCAGTACTTC | CASSLAGTGGYEQYF
15 | TRBD1 | TRBJ1-5 | TRBV7-2 | few | TGTGCCACCTCGAGGGACAGTTCCGACTATCAGCCCCAGCATTTT | CATSRDSSDYQPQHF
15 | TRBD2 | TRBJ2-5 | TRBV5-1 | once | TGCGCCAGCAGCTTGGGTCTAGCGGGAGAAAAAGGCCAGTACTTC | CASSLGLAGEKGQYF
16 | TRBD2 | TRBJ2-3 | TRBV7-2 | once | TGTGCCAGCAGCTCGTCCCTAGCGGGAACCACAGATACGCAGTATTTT | CASSSSLAGTTDTQYF
11 | - | TRBJ1-2 | TRBV12-3/TRBV12-4 | - | TGTGCCAGCAGTTCGGGGAGTGGCTACACCTTC | CASSSGSGYTF
14 | - | TRBJ2-5 | TRBV18 | - | TGTGCCAGCTCCCCAACAACAGGGAAGGAGACCCAGTACTTC | CASSPTTGKETQYF
15 | TRBD1 | TRBJ1-1 | TRBV19 | - | TGTGCCAGTAGTACCCACGACAGGGGTAGCACTGAAGCTTTCTTT | CASSTHDRGSTEAFF
12 | - | TRBJ1-1 | TRBV12-3/TRBV12-4 | once | TGTGCCAGCAGTTTGAGTAACACTGAAGCTTTCTTT | CASSLSNTEAFF
17 | - | TRBJ2-6 | TRBV9 | once | TGTGCCAGCAGCGTAGAGGCAGGGGCACGCGGGGCCAACGTCCTGACTTTC | CASSVEAGARGANVLTF